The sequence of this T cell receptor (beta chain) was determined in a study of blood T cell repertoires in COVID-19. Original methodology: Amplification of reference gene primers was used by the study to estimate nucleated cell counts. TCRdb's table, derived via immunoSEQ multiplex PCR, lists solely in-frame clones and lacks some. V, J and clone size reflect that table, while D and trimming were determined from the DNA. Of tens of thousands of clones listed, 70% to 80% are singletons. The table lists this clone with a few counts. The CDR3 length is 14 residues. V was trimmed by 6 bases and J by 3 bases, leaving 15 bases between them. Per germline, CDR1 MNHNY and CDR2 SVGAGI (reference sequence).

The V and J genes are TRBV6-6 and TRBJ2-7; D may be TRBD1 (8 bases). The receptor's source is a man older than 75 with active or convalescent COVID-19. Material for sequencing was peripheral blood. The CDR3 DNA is TGTGCCAGCAGCTCACAGGGGGGGGACTACGAGCAGTACTTC. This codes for CASSSQGGDYEQYF.